These 9 T cell receptor beta chains originate from one sample sequenced in a study of T-cell reconstitution after alpha-beta-depleted transplantation in children. Construction of the TCRbeta library involved unique molecular identifiers. TCRdb reprocessed the PCR reads with MiXCR, giving one entry per CDR3 protein. The sample carries approximately 980,000 distinct CDR3 sequences, about 26% recorded once. The starting material was PBMCs, mostly from graft donor cells, obtained 360 days after TCRalphabeta/CD19-depleted stem cell transplant. The receptors here all came from a boy under two years old who had a stem cell transplant for SCID, so the T cells may come from the graft donor.

This clonotype was counted between two and nine times. The gene calls are TRBV12-3 or TRBV12-4 and TRBJ2-7, with D tentatively TRBD1 (6 bases). Trimming shortened V by 6 bases and J by 5 bases, and 14 bases separated the two germline ends. The CDR3 length is 13 residues. The CDR3: CASSLRQAHEQYF. Written as DNA, the CDR3 is TGTGCCAGCAGCCTGCGACAGGCCCACGAGCAGTACTTC.

The chain combines TRBV12-3 or TRBV12-4 with TRBJ1-2; the match to TRBD1 covers 10 bases. The CDR3 totals 14 residues. V was pared by 2 bases and J by 9 bases, with 6 bases of the junction left unmatched. The chain's CDR3 is CASSLRQGADSYTF. In nucleotides, the CDR3 is TGTGCCAGCAGTTTACGACAGGGGGCGGACAGCTACACCTTC.

The chain has TRBV3-1 and TRBJ2-7, with D tentatively TRBD1 (6 bases). Germline CDR1 reads LGHDT; CDR2 reads YNNKEL (reference sequence). The CDR3 sequence is 19 residues long. The V end lost 4 bases, the J end lost 3 bases, and 28 bases lay between the germline ends. The CDR3 region is CASSRGPQAEWDGSYEQYF. CDR3 bases: TGTGCCAGCAGCCGGGGGCCACAAGCGGAATGGGATGGCAGCTACGAGCAGTACTTC.

The V gene is TRBV10-3, the J gene TRBJ2-7; 11 bases agree with TRBD1. The ends lost 4 bases at V and 1 base at J; junction bases unmatched: 3. The germline gives CDR1 ENHRY, CDR2 SYGVKD. This CDR3 is built from 15 residues. The CDR3 protein is CAISGGQGVSYEQYF. Written as DNA, the CDR3 is TGTGCCATCAGTGGGGGACAGGGGGTTTCCTACGAGCAGTACTTC.

This clonotype was counted a few times. This sequence joins TRBV4-1 and TRBJ1-5; no definite D call. The V end was cut by 1 base, the J end by 5 bases, with 15 bases between. The germline V gene encodes CDR1 MGHRA and CDR2 YSYEKL. CDR3 size: 16 residues. The CDR3 is CASSQVWGGMDQPQHF. Here the CDR3 DNA reads TGCGCCAGCAGCCAAGTGTGGGGAGGTATGGATCAGCCCCAGCATTTT.

For the CDR3, the DNA is TGCGCCAGCAGCCCCCGGGGGGCTTCCTCCTCTGGGGCCAACGTCCTGACTTTC. Amino acid sequence: CASSPRGASSSGANVLTF. The chain is built from TRBV5-1 and TRBJ2-6; D might be TRBD2 (7 bases). The CDR3 is made up of 18 amino acids. V dropped 4 bases and J dropped 0 bases, with 17 bases sitting between them. CDR1 is SGHRS and CDR2 is YFSETQ in the germline V gene.

The chain joins TRBV28 to TRBJ2-5; D is tentatively TRBD1 or TRBD2 (5 bases each). Looked up from germline, CDR1 is MDHEN and CDR2 is SYDVKM. V was shortened by 6 bases and J by 1 base, with 9 bases between the two germline ends. The CDR3 spans 13 residues. The CDR3 nucleotides read TGTGCCAGCAGATTCGGGGCCCAAGAGACCCAGTACTTC. It is translated as CASRFGAQETQYF.

The rearrangement joins TRBV4-1 to TRBJ2-7, with 12 bases fitting TRBD2. Trimming at V came to 4 bases and at J to 7 bases, leaving 14 bases not matched to a gene. The length of the CDR3 is 17 residues. Per germline, CDR1 MGHRA and CDR2 YSYEKL. Written as DNA, the CDR3 is TGCGCCAGCAGCCCCCCGGGGCTAGCGGGGGGGTCAAGAGAGCAGTACTTC. It yields the protein CASSPPGLAGGSREQYF.

The chain couples TRBV29-1 to TRBJ1-2; no clear D. CDR3 length equals 12 residues. V lost 5 bases and J lost 8, with 15 bases in between. Germline CDR1 is SQVTM and CDR2 is ANQGSEA. Written as DNA, the CDR3 is TGCAGCGTTATGTGGGGATCGGCGGGCTACACCTTC. It codes for CSVMWGSAGYTF.